The 9 T cell receptor beta chains below were found in one sample sequenced in a study of shared clonotypes between healthy human individuals. Method: immunoSEQ multiplex PCR; TCRdb's copy keeps in-frame clones and lacks some. The sample includes about 2,100,000 clones, 85% to 95% of them seen just once. Naive CD8 cells, CD45RO-negative and positively selected for CCR7, excluded terminally differentiated effector memory CD45RA+ cells. Material: naive CD8+ T cells from PBMCs. Receptors were obtained from a man between 18 and 35 years old in good health. Some clones in this sample may be carry-over from other donors' samples.

CDR3 DNA: TGTGCCAGCAGTTTCGACGGTGGGTCGCCTACGTCCTACAATGAGCAGTTCTTC. Amino acids: CASSFDGGSPTSYNEQFF. The chain links TRBV28 to TRBJ2-1; D not resolved. V shed 3 bases and J shed 1 base, with 19 bases lying between them. The CDR3 spans 18 residues. Germline V CDR1 and CDR2: MDHEN, SYDVKM.

CDR3 amino acids: CASSESTGGGYEQYF. CDR3 bases: TGCGCCAGCAGTGAGTCTACAGGGGGAGGCTACGAGCAGTACTTC. This sequence joins TRBV10-2 and TRBJ2-7; TRBD1 matches 8 bases. Germline trimming cut 0 bases from V and 3 bases from J; bases unmatched to any gene: 4. Germline loops: CDR1 WSHSY, CDR2 SAAADI. The CDR3 spans 15 residues.

The V and J genes are TRBV28 and TRBJ2-2; unclear D gene. This CDR3 spans 13 amino acids. Germline CDR1 reads MDHEN; CDR2 reads SYDVKM. Deletions cut 5 bases from V and 3 bases from J, with 7 bases between. The CDR3 coding sequence is TGTGCCAGCAGTAAAGACTACACCGGGGAGCTGTTTTTT. It codes for CASSKDYTGELFF.

This clone appeared once. V and J are TRBV5-1 and TRBJ1-5; 9 nucleotides line up with TRBD1. CDR1 SGHRS and CDR2 YFSETQ come from the germline V gene. V shed 4 bases and J 6 bases; nucleotides not matched to a gene: 8. CDR3 length: 15 residues. CDR3 sequence (DNA): TGCGCCAGCAGCCCGGGACAGGGTGGGGTTCAGCCCCAGCATTTT. Amino acids: CASSPGQGGVQPQHF. The full variable domain, in which reference TRBV5-1 and TRBJ1-5 provide the parts outside the CDR3, is KAGVTQTPRYLIKTRGQQVTLSCSPISGHRSVSWYQQTPGQGLQFLFEYFSETQRNKGNFPGRFSGRQFSNSRSEMNVSTLELGDSALYLCASSPGQGGVQPQHFGDGTRLSIL.

The chain has TRBV27 and TRBJ2-3, with 9 bases aligning to TRBD1. CDR1 and CDR2 from the germline V gene are MNHEY and SMNVEV (reference sequence). V dropped 4 bases and J dropped 2; count of bases not matched to a gene: 7. The CDR3 is 16 amino acids. CDR3 sequence reads: CASSSGTGPATDTQYF. CDR3 DNA: TGTGCCAGCAGTTCCGGGACAGGGCCTGCCACAGATACGCAGTATTTT.

As regards this clone: Other DNA sequences of this sample code for an identical CDR3. J is TRBJ2-2 and V is TRBV29-1; perhaps TRBD2 as D (5 bases). V was clipped by 7 bases and J by 5 bases, with 11 bases between them. This CDR3 spans 12 amino acids. Germline V gene lookup returns CDR1 SQVTM and CDR2 ANQGSEA. The CDR3 sequence: CSALRGTGELFF. The CDR3, as DNA: TGCAGCGCGCTCCGAGGGACCGGGGAGCTGTTTTTT.

The rearrangement joins TRBV27 to TRBJ2-3; TRBD2 matches at 9 bases. The CDR3 runs 17 residues. Looked up from germline, CDR1 is MNHEY and CDR2 is SMNVEV (reference sequence). J was trimmed by 3 bases and V by 2 bases; bases with no gene match: 9. The CDR3: CASSLILPSGRTDTQYF. CDR3 bases: TGTGCCAGCAGTTTAATCCTACCAAGCGGGAGGACAGATACGCAGTATTTT.

CDR3 sequence: CASSSTDTISYEQYF. CDR3 nucleotides: TGTGCCAGCAGCTCGACCGACACCATCTCCTACGAGCAGTACTTC. V and J are TRBV7-9 and TRBJ2-7; D is ambiguous. Germline V lookup: CDR1 SEHNR, CDR2 FQNEAQ (reference sequence). V lost 4 bases to trimming and J lost 0 bases, with 13 bases between them. The CDR3 runs 15 residues. The complete variable domain, with remaining parts taken from reference TRBV7-9 and TRBJ2-7, reads DTGVSQNPRHKITKRGQNVTFRCDPISEHNRLYWYRQTLGQGPEFLTYFQNEAQLEKSRLLSDRFSAERPKGSFSTLEIQRTEQGDSAMYLCASSSTDTISYEQYFGPGTRLTVT.

This chain joins TRBV11-2 and TRBJ2-2; the D is unclear. The CDR3 is 14 residues long. Per germline, CDR1 SGHAT and CDR2 FQNNGV. Trimming shortened V by 5 bases and J by 0 bases, and 7 bases separated the two germline ends. This chain's CDR3 is CASSGDTNTGELFF. CDR3 nucleotides: TGTGCCAGCAGCGGGGATACGAACACCGGGGAGCTGTTTTTT.